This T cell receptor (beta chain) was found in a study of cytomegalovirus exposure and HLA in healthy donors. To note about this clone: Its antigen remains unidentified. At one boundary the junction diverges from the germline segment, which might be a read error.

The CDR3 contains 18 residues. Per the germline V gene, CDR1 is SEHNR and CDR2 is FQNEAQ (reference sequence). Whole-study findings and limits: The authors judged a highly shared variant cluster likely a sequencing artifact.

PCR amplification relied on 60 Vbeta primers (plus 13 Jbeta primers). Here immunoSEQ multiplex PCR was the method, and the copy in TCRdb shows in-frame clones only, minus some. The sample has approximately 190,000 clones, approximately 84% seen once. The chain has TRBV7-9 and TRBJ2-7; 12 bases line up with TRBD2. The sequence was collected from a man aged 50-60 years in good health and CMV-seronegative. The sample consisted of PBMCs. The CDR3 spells CSSSLSGTSGSRTYEQYF. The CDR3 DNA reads TGTTCCAGCAGCTTAAGCGGGACTAGCGGGTCCCGCACCTACGAGCAGTACTTC.